In its sample, the clone carrying this T cell receptor beta chain ranks as medium-sized. Its antigen is not identified. Libraries were prepared by immunoSEQ multiplex PCR; TCRdb keeps only in-frame clonotypes and omits some of them. The table lists 50,000 to 70,000 clones, around four fifths of them singletons. This sample was taken from a study of OX40 agonist ivuxolimab in advanced cancers. Looking at the study overall: Across the patients, intravenous ivuxolimab was delivered every 2 weeks at 0.01 to 10 mg/kg. Findings of the study overall: Clonal expansion was seen in CD4+ and CD8+ blood T cells by week 6 at 0.1 to 3.0 mg/kg.

Excluded were patients having autoimmune disease history or systemic immunosuppression. The timepoints at which blood was sampled were baseline, cycle 4 day 1, and cycle 7 day 1. CDR1 is LNHDA and CDR2 is SQIVND in the germline V gene (reference sequence). V was trimmed by 7 bases and J by 0 bases, leaving 16 bases between them. The CDR3 has 16 amino acids. Here the sequenced sample was CD4+ or CD8+ T cells sorted from blood, taken in a trial of the OX40 agonist ivuxolimab. The TCR sequence derives from an adult with an advanced solid tumor such as melanoma, head and neck, liver or kidney cancer. The V call is TRBV19, the J call TRBJ2-1; no reliable D call. The CDR3 loop is CASTSGRERSYNEQFF. For the CDR3, the DNA is TGTGCCAGTACTTCCGGCCGTGAACGCTCCTACAATGAGCAGTTCTTC.